This passage covers 25 T cell receptor beta chains from one sample sequenced in a study of blood T cell repertoires in COVID-19. TCRdb's copy holds only in-frame clones and misses some; the assay was immunoSEQ multiplex PCR. This sample has roughly 240,000 clones, with about four fifths found just once. Sample: PBMCs or T cells enriched from blood (not recorded which). The receptors shown here come from a woman in her thirties or forties who had been exposed to COVID-19.

V gene TRBV6-5 combines with J gene TRBJ1-2, with D maybe TRBD1 (5 bases). Trimming stripped 9 bases from V and 0 bases from J, with 14 bases between. Germline values: CDR1 MNHEY, CDR2 SVGAGI. The CDR3 consists of 14 residues. This CDR3 is CASTGEHSNYGYTF. The CDR3 DNA is TGTGCCAGTACGGGGGAGCACTCTAACTATGGCTACACCTTC.

The chain employs TRBV19 and TRBJ2-2, with 9 nucleotides matching TRBD1. Germline CDR1 reads LNHDA; CDR2 reads SQIVND (reference sequence). The CDR3 has 15 residues. V lost 6 bases and J lost 5; bases outside the gene matches: 7. The CDR3 DNA is TGTGCCAGTAGGAGGGGACAGGGAAGGACCGGGGAGCTGTTTTTT. As protein: CASRRGQGRTGELFF.

This clone showed up just once. V is TRBV15 and J is TRBJ1-2, with 10 bases fitting TRBD1. Germline assignment: CDR1 LNHNV and CDR2 YYDKDF (reference sequence). V shed 5 bases and J 8 bases; nucleotides not matched to a gene: 8. The CDR3 totals 14 residues. The CDR3, as DNA: TGTGCCACCAGCGTAGACAGGGGGCTGGGGGGCTACACCTTC. Protein: CATSVDRGLGGYTF.

The chain carries TRBV6-6 and TRBJ2-5, with 10 positions matching TRBD1. V lost 5 bases and J lost 5; bases outside the gene matches: 17. Germline V gene lookup returns CDR1 MNHNY and CDR2 SVGAGI (reference sequence). CDR3 size: 18 residues. The CDR3 is CASSPMRSGTGAGETQYF. The CDR3 nucleotides are TGTGCCAGCAGTCCAATGCGCTCCGGGACAGGGGCGGGGGAGACCCAGTACTTC.

This sequence joins TRBV2 and TRBJ1-2; TRBD1 matches 9 bases. The CDR3 spans 16 residues. CDR1 and CDR2 (germline): SNHLY, FYNNEI. V lost 2 bases, J lost 4 bases, and 8 bases stayed unmatched. The CDR3 protein is CASSELGTGQVYGYTF. In nucleotides, the CDR3 is TGTGCCAGCAGTGAATTGGGGACAGGGCAGGTCTATGGCTACACCTTC.

This clone showed up just a few times. V gene TRBV18 combines with J gene TRBJ2-5, with 7 bases lining up with TRBD2. Losses at the gene ends were 1 base for V and 2 bases for J; bases not matched to a gene: 10. Per the germline V gene, CDR1 is KGHSH and CDR2 is LQKENI. There are 17 residues in the CDR3. The CDR3 DNA sequence: TGTGCCAGCTCACCACGGGAGCTAGCGGTCATTCAAGAGACCCAGTACTTC. Amino acid sequence: CASSPRELAVIQETQYF.

Turning to this clone: Other nucleotide sequences from this sample produce the same CDR3. The chain employs TRBV9 and TRBJ2-1; 8 bases agree with TRBD1. CDR1 and CDR2 (germline): SGDLS, YYNGEE. This CDR3 is 17 amino acids long. The ends lost 4 bases at V and 4 bases at J; junction bases unmatched: 13. The CDR3 is CASSPRPGGAGYNEQFF. The DNA of the CDR3 is TGTGCCAGCAGCCCCCGACCAGGGGGCGCGGGGTACAATGAGCAGTTCTTC.

This clone was observed a handful of times. The V gene is TRBV6-2 or TRBV6-3, the J gene TRBJ2-1, with 12 bases that match TRBD2. The CDR3 spans 19 residues. Germline V gene lookup returns CDR1 MNHEY and CDR2 SVGEGT. With 0 bases clipped from V and 3 bases from J, the junction kept 9 bases outside the gene matches. CDR3 region: CASSYSTSGGANRYNEQFF. As DNA, the CDR3 is TGTGCCAGCAGTTACTCGACTAGCGGGGGCGCCAACCGCTACAATGAGCAGTTCTTC.

The chain carries TRBV28 and TRBJ1-5; 7 bases line up with TRBD1. The CDR3 is made up of 15 amino acids. Germline assignment: CDR1 MDHEN and CDR2 SYDVKM. J gave up 7 bases and V 6 bases, and 12 bases lay outside the gene matches. This CDR3 is CASRGTVPSGQPQHF. As DNA, the CDR3 is TGTGCCAGCAGAGGGACAGTCCCCAGCGGACAGCCCCAGCATTTT.

V gene TRBV3-1 (or the pseudogene TRBV3-2) combines with J gene TRBJ1-1; D is undetermined. CDR1 is LGHDT and CDR2 is YNNKEL in the germline V gene (reference sequence). V was clipped by 4 bases and J by 11 bases, with 20 bases between them. The CDR3 covers 14 residues. The DNA of the CDR3 is TGTGCCAGCAGCCCTGGGGAGATAAGTAAGTGGGCTTTCTTT. It translates to CASSPGEISKWAFF.

The chain uses TRBV7-6 and TRBJ1-3; 7 nucleotides line up with TRBD1. The CDR3 spans 14 residues. Germline loops: CDR1 SGHVS, CDR2 FNYEAQ. The junction had 1 base not matched to a gene; V was cut back by 1 base and J by 4 bases. The CDR3 nucleotides read TGTGCCAGCAGCTTAGGGACAGGCGGAAACACCATATATTTT. Its protein is CASSLGTGGNTIYF.

V is TRBV19 and J is TRBJ1-5, with 9 positions matching TRBD1. Per germline, CDR1 LNHDA and CDR2 SQIVND (reference sequence). The V segment lost 6 bases and the J segment 6 bases; nucleotides outside the gene matches: 9. This CDR3 region has 15 residues. The CDR3 loop is CASSPGTGKGQPQHF. The CDR3, as DNA: TGTGCCAGTAGCCCCGGGACAGGGAAAGGTCAGCCCCAGCATTTT.

This chain links TRBV30 with TRBJ1-1; D ambiguous. V was pared by 2 bases and J by 0 bases, with 13 bases between. Germline loops: CDR1 GTSNPN, CDR2 SVGIG (reference sequence). The CDR3 extends over 15 amino acids. This chain's CDR3 is CAWSFRGLMNTEAFF. As DNA, the CDR3 is TGTGCCTGGAGTTTCCGAGGTCTAATGAACACTGAAGCTTTCTTT.

About this clone itself: The conserved closing phenylalanine or tryptophan is absent in this CDR3, likely reflecting a read error. The DNA is left out, because the CDR3 cannot be placed on it with certainty; the CDR3 is given as TCRdb lists it. The chain links TRBV25-1 to TRBJ1-1; the table's D call, TRBD1, has no DNA check behind it. The CDR3 has 11 amino acids, counting both end residues. Per the germline V gene, CDR1 is MGHDK and CDR2 is SYGVNS. CDR3 sequence: CASSDPGHWQV.

The chain is built from TRBV7-9 and TRBJ1-2; TRBD1 matches at 8 bases. Losses at the gene ends were 0 bases for V and 2 bases for J; bases not matched to a gene: 2. This CDR3 is built from 15 residues. Germline CDR1 and CDR2: SEHNR and FQNEAQ (reference sequence). CDR3 region: CASSLAGQGNYGYTF. In DNA, the CDR3 is TGTGCCAGCAGCTTAGCCGGACAGGGCAACTATGGCTACACCTTC.

This rearrangement joins TRBV30 to TRBJ1-1; D is possibly TRBD1 (6 bases). Germline-derived CDR1 and CDR2 are GTSNPN and SVGIG (reference sequence). V lost 1 base to trimming and J lost 2 bases, with 17 bases between them. The CDR3 loop spans 16 amino acids. The chain's CDR3 is CAWSATPQGSNTEAFF. CDR3 sequence (DNA): TGTGCCTGGAGTGCCACACCACAGGGAAGTAACACTGAAGCTTTCTTT.

J is TRBJ2-5 and V is TRBV7-3, with 8 bases fitting TRBD2. Trimming removed 5 bases from V and 4 bases from J; junction bases left unmatched: 9. CDR3 length: 15 amino acids. Germline CDR1 reads SGHTA; CDR2 reads FQGTGA. This CDR3 reads CASSPIAGRGETQYF. The CDR3 region has the DNA TGTGCCAGCAGCCCGATAGCGGGACGCGGAGAGACCCAGTACTTC.

V is TRBV5-1 and J is TRBJ1-1; 10 nucleotides match TRBD1. V gave up 4 bases and J gave up 5 bases; unmatched junction bases: 5. The CDR3 is made up of 14 amino acids. The germline V gene has CDR1 SGHRS and CDR2 YFSETQ. The CDR3 region is CASSGGQGGTEAFF. The DNA of the CDR3 is TGCGCCAGCAGCGGTGGACAGGGGGGGACTGAAGCTTTCTTT.

The gene calls are TRBV19 and TRBJ1-3; no clear D. This CDR3 region has 15 residues. Trimming shortened V by 8 bases and J by 0 bases, and 14 bases separated the two germline ends. Germline values: CDR1 LNHDA, CDR2 SQIVND (reference sequence). The CDR3: CASSFGSDSGNTIYF. The CDR3 nucleotides are TGTGCCAGTTCTTTCGGGTCCGACTCTGGAAACACCATATATTTT.

V gene TRBV5-8 combines with J gene TRBJ2-7; possibly TRBD1 for D (5 bases). V was pared by 0 bases and J by 1 base, with 11 bases between. The CDR3 is 15 residues long. The V gene's germline CDR1 is SGHTS and CDR2 YDEGEE. The CDR3 protein is CASSLAGHKSYEQYF. Written as DNA, the CDR3 is TGTGCCAGCAGCTTGGCAGGACACAAATCCTACGAGCAGTACTTC.

This rearrangement joins TRBV6-5 to TRBJ1-2; 7 bases align to TRBD1. Germline V gene lookup returns CDR1 MNHEY and CDR2 SVGAGI. V dropped 2 bases and J dropped 7; count of bases not matched to a gene: 10. CDR3 size: 15 residues. The CDR3 is CASSYITGDLGGYTF. The CDR3 DNA follows: TGTGCCAGCAGTTACATTACAGGGGATCTGGGTGGCTACACCTTC.

On this clone itself: This specimen includes other DNA sequences encoding the same CDR3. The chain carries TRBV7-2 and TRBJ1-3; D unresolved. V shed 2 bases and J shed 0 bases, with 5 bases lying between them. CDR3 length: 14 amino acids. Germline CDR1 reads SGHTA; CDR2 reads FQGNSA. CDR3 amino acids: CASSLTGSGNTIYF. In nucleotides, the CDR3 is TGTGCCAGCAGCTTAACGGGCTCTGGAAACACCATATATTTT.

The chain couples TRBV11-3 to TRBJ2-1; weak D call: TRBD1 (6 bases). The V gene's germline CDR1 is SGHNT and CDR2 YENEEA. V gave up 4 bases and J gave up 0 bases, with 13 bases separating them. The CDR3 extends over 16 amino acids. CDR3 loop: CASSSQGTLSYNEQFF. The CDR3 DNA is TGTGCCAGCAGCTCCCAGGGGACCCTCTCCTACAATGAGCAGTTCTTC. Together with reference TRBV11-3 and TRBJ2-1, the CDR3 gives the full variable domain: EAGVVQSPRYKIIEKKQPVAFWCNPISGHNTLYWYLQNLGQGPELLIRYENEEAVDDSQLPKDRFSAERLKGVDSTLKIQPAELGDSAVYLCASSSQGTLSYNEQFFGPGTRLTVL.

The V and J genes are TRBV3-1 (or the pseudogene TRBV3-2) and TRBJ1-2, with TRBD1 matching over 9 bases. This CDR3 is 14 amino acids long. Germline trimming cut 3 bases from V and 8 bases from J; bases unmatched to any gene: 7. Germline values: CDR1 LGHDT, CDR2 YNNKEL (reference sequence). As DNA, the CDR3 is TGTGCCAGCAGCCAGCGACAGGGGGTTCGGGGCTACACCTTC. Translated: CASSQRQGVRGYTF.

The rearrangement joins TRBV29-1 to TRBJ1-2, with 10 bases that match TRBD1. The CDR3 is 13 amino acids. Trimming cost V 3 bases and J 6 bases; bases outside gene matches: 4. CDR1 and CDR2 (germline): SQVTM, ANQGSEA. The DNA of the CDR3 is TGCAGCGTTGAGGGGACAGGGGTCAATGGCTACACCTTC. Translation: CSVEGTGVNGYTF.